A single T cell receptor beta chain is shown here with its context. Its recognized antigen is unknown. There are no base qualities to consult, and no much larger clone falls within one base. TCR CDR3 regions were amplified from genomic DNA by multiplex PCR using the deep immunoSEQ assay. For each cell subset, the extracted genomic DNA was distributed evenly across all wells of several immunoSEQ 96-well plates, and each plate served as one replicate. Each replicate PCR for sorted subsets received about 0.2 ug genomic DNA, equal to 28,000 or so T cell genomes. Purified libraries were measured with a Qubit 3.0 fluorometer, size-checked on a Bioanalyzer 2100, and measured again with the KAPA Library Quantification kit. Each immunoSEQ 96-well plate was sequenced on its own single-read 150-cycle Illumina NextSeq 550 flow cell. The source study handled its data this way. Because the immunoSEQ output held only junctional sequences and lacked quality scores, the filtering could not match the filtering applied to full-length reads. Sequences were annotated with PyIR, a Python wrapper for IgBLAST v1.9, using IMGT germline references to assign V/J genes and CDR3. Reads were filtered out if the reads had weak V/J assignments (E-value above 1e-6), no CDR3, stop codons, out-of-frame junctions, or ambiguous translated residues. A V3J clonotype was defined by an identical inferred V gene, J gene, and CDR3 amino acid sequence. Percentage overlap between repertoires was computed as shared unique clonotypes divided by the size of the smaller repertoire. Three approaches were used to assess repertoire richness: RTK rarefaction, the Chao1 estimator, and Recon v2.1 estimates of unobserved clonotypes. Generation probabilities for all TCRbeta clonotypes obtained by the gDNA method from a handful of donors were computed using OLGA. Entries here come from immuneACCESS through TCRdb and include only in-frame sequences with V and J called. Some clones fail to appear in such tables; in the studies checked, an unresolved V gene covers under half of the shortfall, and the cause of the remainder is unknown. D and trimming come from the DNA, and the V and J calls and clone size come from that table. A total of approximately 2.1 million clones appear in this sample, approximately 95% of them only once. The biggest ten clones account for around 0.4% of the sample.

Donors were healthy HIV-negative adults with no recently reported acute infections or vaccinations. Only Caucasian adults living in Nashville, Tennessee, USA were represented among the donors. CD4+ T cells were enriched by magnetic negative selection, after which naive cells were positively selected on CD45RA and the negative fraction was taken as the memory subset. Blood was obtained by leukapheresis, after which PBMCs were separated by Ficoll-Histopaque density gradient centrifugation and cryopreserved in liquid nitrogen vapor phase. Analytical flow cytometry was used to check the purity and quantity of each magnetically sorted T cell population. From each sorted fraction, genomic DNA was isolated and quantified by UV absorbance on a Nanodrop 2000c. These data come from a study of shared clonotypes between healthy human individuals (dated by TCRdb to about 2020). Concerning the study at large: The cohort comprised two women and a few men aged 18 to 49 years. For each donor, CD4 naive and CD4 memory were each given three plates, CD8 naive was given two plates, and CD8 memory was given one plate. The study deeply sequenced blood TCR repertoires of about five healthy adults to estimate repertoire size and the extent of clonotype sharing between individuals. To increase sequencing depth and limit assay-specific biases, different laboratories used diverse techniques to prepare libraries and sequence TCR repertoires. Leukapheresis yielded between about 0.85 and 9.5 billion PBMCs per donor. Paper-wide results and their limitations: The genetic and exposure-history diversity represented was limited by the small number of donors. Sampling was limited to blood, and TCR repertoires in tissue likely differ from TCR repertoires in blood. Rarefaction of sorted-subset datasets indicated incomplete sequencing despite the large sequencing depth. Larger estimated clonotype richness was generally found for naive subsets than for memory subsets. Pairwise subsampling led to the expectation that sequencing depth would affect the degree of clonotype sharing among donors. Sharing across a few donors was observed for approximately 4.6% of naive CD4, less than 4% of naive CD8, 2.3% of memory CD4, and about 0.4% of memory CD8 clonotypes. Clonotypes shared by all four sorted-subset donors showed higher generation probabilities than non-shared clonotypes.

V and J lose 3 bases and 7 bases, and a span of 10 bases separates them. CDR1 MNHEY and CDR2 SMNVEV are derived from the germline V gene (reference sequence). Its CDR3 holds 13 amino acids, cysteine through phenylalanine. The retained sequence is limited to the CDR3, 39 bases, with the frame set at the first base. Sequenced material: naive CD4+ T cells from PBMCs. The intended sense of this specimen's cell subset or site label: CD45RA+ positively selected. This TCR derives from a young man in good health. Some clones in this sample may be carry-over from other donors' samples. The sequence is built from TRBV27 and TRBJ2-1, with an unclear D gene assignment. The encoded CDR3 is CASSFPSRNEQFF. DNA sequence: TGTGCCAGCAGTTTCCCTTCGCGAAATGAGCAGTTCTTC.